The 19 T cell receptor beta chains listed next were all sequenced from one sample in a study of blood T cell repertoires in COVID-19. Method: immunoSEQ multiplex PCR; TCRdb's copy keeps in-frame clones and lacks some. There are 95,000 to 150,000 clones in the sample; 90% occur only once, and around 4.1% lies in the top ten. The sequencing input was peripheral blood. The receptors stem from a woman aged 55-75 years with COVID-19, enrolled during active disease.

The CDR3 nucleotides read TGTGCCAGCGTAGGGACACAGTACGAGCAGTACTTC. Translated: CASVGTQYEQYF. The chain links TRBV6-5 to TRBJ2-7; D may be TRBD1 (6 bases). V was shortened by 8 bases and J by 4 bases, with 12 bases between the two germline ends. The CDR3 consists of 12 residues. Germline V gene sequence: CDR1 MNHEY, CDR2 SVGAGI.

The CDR3 loop is CASTSVNEKLFF. CDR3 DNA sequence: TGTGCCAGCACCAGCGTGAATGAAAAACTGTTTTTT. The chain combines TRBV3-1 (or the pseudogene TRBV3-2) with TRBJ1-4; no clear D gene. In germline, CDR1 is LGHDT, CDR2 YNNKEL (reference sequence). The CDR3 has 12 residues. V lost 7 bases to trimming and J lost 5 bases, with 8 bases between them.

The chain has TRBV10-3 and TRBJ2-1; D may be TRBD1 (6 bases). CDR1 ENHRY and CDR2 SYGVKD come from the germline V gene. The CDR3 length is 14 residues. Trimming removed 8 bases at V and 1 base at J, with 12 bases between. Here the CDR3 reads CAIQQGGSYNEQFF. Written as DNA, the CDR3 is TGTGCCATCCAACAGGGCGGATCCTACAATGAGCAGTTCTTC.

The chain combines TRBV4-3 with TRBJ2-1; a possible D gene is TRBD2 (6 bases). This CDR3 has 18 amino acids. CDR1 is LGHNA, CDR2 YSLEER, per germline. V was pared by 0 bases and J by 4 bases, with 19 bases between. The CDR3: CASSQDLTGRDFYNEQFF. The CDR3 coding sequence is TGCGCCAGCAGCCAAGATCTAACAGGCAGGGACTTTTACAATGAGCAGTTCTTC.

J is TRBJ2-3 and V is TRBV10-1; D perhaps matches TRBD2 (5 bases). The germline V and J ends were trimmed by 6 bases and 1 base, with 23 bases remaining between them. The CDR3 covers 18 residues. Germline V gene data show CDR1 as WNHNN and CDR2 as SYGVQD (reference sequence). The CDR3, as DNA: TGCGCCAGCAGCACCTTCTTAGCAGTGGTGAGGGGCACAGATACGCAGTATTTT. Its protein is CASSTFLAVVRGTDTQYF.

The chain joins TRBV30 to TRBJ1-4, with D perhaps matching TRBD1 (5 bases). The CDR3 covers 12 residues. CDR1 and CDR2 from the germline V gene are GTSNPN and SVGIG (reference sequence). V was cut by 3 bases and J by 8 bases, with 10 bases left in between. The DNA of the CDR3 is TGTGCCTGGAGGGACACCCTCGAAAAACTGTTTTTT. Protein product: CAWRDTLEKLFF.

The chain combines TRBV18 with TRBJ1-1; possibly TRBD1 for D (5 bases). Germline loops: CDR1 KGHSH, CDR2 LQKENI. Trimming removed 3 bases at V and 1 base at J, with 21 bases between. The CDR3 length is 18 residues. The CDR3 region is CASSPNGVSTGSNTEAFF. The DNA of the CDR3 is TGTGCCAGCTCACCCAATGGGGTATCAACAGGTTCGAACACTGAAGCTTTCTTT. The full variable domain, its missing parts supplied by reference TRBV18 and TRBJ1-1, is NAGVMQNPRHLVRRRGQEARLRCSPMKGHSHVYWYRQLPEEGLKFMVYLQKENIIDESGMPKERFSAEFPKEGPSILRIQQVVRGDSAAYFCASSPNGVSTGSNTEAFFGQGTRLTVV.

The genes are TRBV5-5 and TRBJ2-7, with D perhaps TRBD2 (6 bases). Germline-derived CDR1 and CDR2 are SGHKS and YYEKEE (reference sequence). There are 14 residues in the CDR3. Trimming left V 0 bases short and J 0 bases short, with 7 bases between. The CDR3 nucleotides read TGTGCCAGCAGCTTGGGCGGGATCTCCTACGAGCAGTACTTC. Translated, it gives CASSLGGISYEQYF. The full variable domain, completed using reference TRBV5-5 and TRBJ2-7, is DAGVTQSPTHLIKTRGQQVTLRCSPISGHKSVSWYQQVLGQGPQFIFQYYEKEERGRGNFPDRFSARQFPNYSSELNVNALLLGDSALYLCASSLGGISYEQYFGPGTRLTVT.

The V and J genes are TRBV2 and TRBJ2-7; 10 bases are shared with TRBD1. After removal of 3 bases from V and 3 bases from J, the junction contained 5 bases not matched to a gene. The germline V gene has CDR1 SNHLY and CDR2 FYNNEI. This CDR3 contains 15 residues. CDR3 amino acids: CASSEGTGVYYEQYF. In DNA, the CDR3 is TGTGCCAGCAGTGAGGGGACAGGGGTCTACTACGAGCAGTACTTC.

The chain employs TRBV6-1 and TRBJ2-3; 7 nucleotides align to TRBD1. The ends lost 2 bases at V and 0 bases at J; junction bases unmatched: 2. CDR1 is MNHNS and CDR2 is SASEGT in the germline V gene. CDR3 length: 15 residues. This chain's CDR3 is CASSETGASTDTQYF. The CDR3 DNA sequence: TGTGCCAGCAGTGAAACAGGGGCTAGCACAGATACGCAGTATTTT.

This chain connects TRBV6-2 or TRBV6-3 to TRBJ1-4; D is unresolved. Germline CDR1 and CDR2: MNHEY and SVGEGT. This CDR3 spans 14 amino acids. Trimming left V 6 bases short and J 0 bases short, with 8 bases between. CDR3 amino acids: CASSRPATNEKLFF. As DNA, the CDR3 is TGTGCCAGCAGCCGGCCTGCAACTAATGAAAAACTGTTTTTT.

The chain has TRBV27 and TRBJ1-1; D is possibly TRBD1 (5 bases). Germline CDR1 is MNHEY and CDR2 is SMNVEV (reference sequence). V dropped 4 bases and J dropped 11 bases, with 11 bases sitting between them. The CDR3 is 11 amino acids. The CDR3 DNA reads TGTGCCAGCAGTTCAATTGGGGGGGCTTTCTTT. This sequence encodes CASSSIGGAFF.

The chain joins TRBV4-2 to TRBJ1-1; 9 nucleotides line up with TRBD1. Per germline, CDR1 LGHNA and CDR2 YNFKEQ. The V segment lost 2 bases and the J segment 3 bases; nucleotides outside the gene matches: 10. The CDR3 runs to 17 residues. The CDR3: CASSQRTGVEYDTEAFF. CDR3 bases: TGTGCCAGCAGCCAACGGACAGGGGTAGAATACGACACTGAAGCTTTCTTT.

CDR3 residues: CAWSVGGWAFGNQPQHF. The CDR3, as DNA: TGTGCCTGGAGTGTAGGGGGATGGGCTTTCGGGAATCAGCCCCAGCATTTT. The J gene is TRBJ1-5, the V gene TRBV30, with a possible D match to TRBD1 (6 bases). Trimming left V 0 bases short and J 4 bases short, with 19 bases between. This CDR3 region has 17 residues. The germline V gene encodes CDR1 GTSNPN and CDR2 SVGIG (reference sequence).

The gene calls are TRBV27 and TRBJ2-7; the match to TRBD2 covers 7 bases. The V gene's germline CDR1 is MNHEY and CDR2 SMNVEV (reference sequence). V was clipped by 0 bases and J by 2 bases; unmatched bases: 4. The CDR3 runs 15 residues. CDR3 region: CASSLSGGIPYEQYF. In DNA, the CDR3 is TGTGCCAGCAGTTTATCGGGGGGGATTCCCTACGAGCAGTACTTC.

The chain's CDR3 is CSVVAVNTEAFF. The CDR3 DNA is TGCAGCGTTGTAGCAGTGAACACTGAAGCTTTCTTT. This chain links TRBV29-1 with TRBJ1-1, with no clear D. The length of the CDR3 is 12 residues. Germline assignment: CDR1 SQVTM and CDR2 ANQGSEA. V lost 4 bases to trimming and J lost 0 bases, with 6 bases between them.

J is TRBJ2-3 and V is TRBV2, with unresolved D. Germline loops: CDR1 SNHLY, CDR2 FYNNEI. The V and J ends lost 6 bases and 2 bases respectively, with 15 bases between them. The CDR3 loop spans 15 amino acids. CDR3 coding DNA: TGTGCCAGCAGACCAGCGCGGCCGGCCACAGATACGCAGTATTTT. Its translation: CASRPARPATDTQYF.

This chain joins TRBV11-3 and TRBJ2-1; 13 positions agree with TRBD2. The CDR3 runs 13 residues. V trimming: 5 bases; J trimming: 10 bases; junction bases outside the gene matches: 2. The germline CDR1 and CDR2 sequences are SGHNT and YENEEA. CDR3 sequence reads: CASSPGLAGEQFF. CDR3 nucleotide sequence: TGTGCCAGCAGCCCGGGACTAGCGGGGGAGCAGTTCTTC.

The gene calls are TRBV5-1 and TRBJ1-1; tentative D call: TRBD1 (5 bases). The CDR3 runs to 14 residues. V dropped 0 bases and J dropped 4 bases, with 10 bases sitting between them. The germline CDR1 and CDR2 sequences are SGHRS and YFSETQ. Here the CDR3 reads CASSLGQGTTEAFF. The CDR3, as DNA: TGCGCCAGCAGCTTGGGTCAGGGCACCACTGAAGCTTTCTTT. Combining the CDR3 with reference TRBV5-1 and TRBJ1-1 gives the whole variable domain KAGVTQTPRYLIKTRGQQVTLSCSPISGHRSVSWYQQTPGQGLQFLFEYFSETQRNKGNFPGRFSGRQFSNSRSEMNVSTLELGDSALYLCASSLGQGTTEAFFGQGTRLTVV.